Listed below are T cell receptor beta chains from one sample, sequenced in a study of shared clonotypes between healthy human individuals. Assay: immunoSEQ multiplex PCR; the TCRdb copy retains only in-frame clones and omits some. The table lists fewer than 600,000 clones, 79% of them singletons. Sequenced sample: PBMCs. These receptors came from a woman between 40 and 50 years old in good health. Some clones in this sample may be carry-over from other donors' samples. CDR3s leave out the opening cysteine and the closing phenylalanine or tryptophan.

j_gene: TRBJ2-7; v_gene: TRBV19; CDR3aa: ASSIPGLAGAEQY
j_gene: TRBJ2-5; v_gene: TRBV14; CDR3aa: ASSRVPRFAETQY
j_gene: TRBJ2-1; v_gene: TRBV7-9; CDR3aa: ASSLVGLAANEQF
j_gene: TRBJ1-6; v_gene: TRBV4-1; CDR3aa: ASSQVLDSPLH
j_gene: TRBJ1-1; v_gene: TRBV6-4; CDR3aa: ASRRVAGDTEAF
j_gene: TRBJ1-2; v_gene: TRBV25-1; CDR3aa: ASSEGFDGYT
j_gene: TRBJ1-2; v_gene: TRBV5-1; CDR3aa: ASSLNRVGYT
j_gene: TRBJ1-5; v_gene: TRBV6-6; CDR3aa: ASSYSSGTGPQH
j_gene: TRBJ2-7; v_gene: TRBV29-1; CDR3aa: SVGTAYEQY
j_gene: TRBJ2-1; v_gene: TRBV7-2; CDR3aa: ASSLWGTSGSYNEQF
j_gene: TRBJ1-2; v_gene: TRBV10-3; CDR3aa: AISESRVYGYT
j_gene: TRBJ2-1; v_gene: TRBV28; CDR3aa: ASSLSTGTSGINEQF
j_gene: TRBJ2-7; v_gene: TRBV7-2; CDR3aa: ASSLDWGEDEQY
j_gene: TRBJ2-1; v_gene: TRBV19; CDR3aa: ASSILQGAGNEQF
j_gene: TRBJ2-1; v_gene: TRBV2; CDR3aa: ATGRGTSNNEQF
j_gene: TRBJ2-7; v_gene: TRBV28; CDR3aa: ASSFRWEVSYEQY
j_gene: TRBJ2-5; v_gene: TRBV5-5; CDR3aa: ASSRGQVLGRETQY
j_gene: TRBJ2-3; v_gene: TRBV21-1; CDR3aa: ASSKFQNSAQSTQY
j_gene: TRBJ2-2; v_gene: TRBV5-5; CDR3aa: ASRGTLAGVFGELF
j_gene: TRBJ2-1; v_gene: TRBV21-1; CDR3aa: ASSKGAKKGEQF
j_gene: TRBJ2-1; v_gene: TRBV5-4; CDR3aa: ASSSRLAGDIDEQF
j_gene: TRBJ2-7; v_gene: TRBV5-6; CDR3aa: ASSLGALGTVGEQY
j_gene: TRBJ2-2; v_gene: TRBV4-3; CDR3aa: ASSQQAGELF